The clone carrying this TCR beta chain has a count of ten or more. Its antigen is still unknown. The CDR3 extends over 14 amino acids. Germline V gene sequence: CDR1 DFQATT, CDR2 SNEGSKA (reference sequence). Trimming removed 6 bases at V and 0 bases at J, with 13 bases between. This sample stems from a study of T cells after yellow fever vaccination. Findings of the study overall: Most clones from primary vaccination resurfaced after the booster (96% CD4, over 85% CD8).

TCRdb reprocessed the 5' RACE reads via MiXCR and lists one record per CDR3 protein. The sample contains roughly 500,000 distinct CDR3 sequences, about 19% of which appear only once. The chain uses TRBV20-1 and TRBJ2-3, with D possibly TRBD2 on 6 matching bases. Specimen: PBMCs, collected 15 days after the yellow fever booster vaccination. The sequence came from a man aged 30 to 45 who received the YFV17D yellow fever vaccine. The CDR3 nucleotides are TGCAGTGCAAAGAGCGGGCCTAGCACAGATACGCAGTATTTT. Residues: CSAKSGPSTDTQYF.